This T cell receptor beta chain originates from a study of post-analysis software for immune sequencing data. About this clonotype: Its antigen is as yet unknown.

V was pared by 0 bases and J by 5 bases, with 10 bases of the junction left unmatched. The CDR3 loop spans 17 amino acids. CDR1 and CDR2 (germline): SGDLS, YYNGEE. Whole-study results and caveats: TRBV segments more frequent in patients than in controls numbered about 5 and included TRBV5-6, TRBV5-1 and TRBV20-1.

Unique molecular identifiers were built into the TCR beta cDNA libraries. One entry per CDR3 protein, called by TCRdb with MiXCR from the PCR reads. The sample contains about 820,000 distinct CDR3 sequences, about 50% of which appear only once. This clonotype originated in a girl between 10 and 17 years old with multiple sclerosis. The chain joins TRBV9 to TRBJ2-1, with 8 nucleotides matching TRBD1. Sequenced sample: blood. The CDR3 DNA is TGTGCCAGCAGCGTAGCAACAGGGGGATTCTTCGACAATGAGCAGTTCTTC. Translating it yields CASSVATGGFFDNEQFF.